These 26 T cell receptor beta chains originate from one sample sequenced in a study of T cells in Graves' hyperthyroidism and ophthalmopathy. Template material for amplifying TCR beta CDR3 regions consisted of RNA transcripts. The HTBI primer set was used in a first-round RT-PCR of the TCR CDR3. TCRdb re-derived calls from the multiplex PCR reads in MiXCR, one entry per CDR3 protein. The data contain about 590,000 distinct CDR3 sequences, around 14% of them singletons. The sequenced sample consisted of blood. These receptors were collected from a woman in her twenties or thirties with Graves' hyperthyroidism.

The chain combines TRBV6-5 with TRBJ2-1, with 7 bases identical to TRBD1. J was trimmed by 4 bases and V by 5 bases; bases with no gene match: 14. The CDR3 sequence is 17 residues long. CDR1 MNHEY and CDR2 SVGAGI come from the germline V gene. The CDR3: CASSPRGGPGLYNEQFF. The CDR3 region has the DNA TGTGCCAGCAGTCCTCGAGGGGGCCCGGGATTATACAATGAGCAGTTCTTC.

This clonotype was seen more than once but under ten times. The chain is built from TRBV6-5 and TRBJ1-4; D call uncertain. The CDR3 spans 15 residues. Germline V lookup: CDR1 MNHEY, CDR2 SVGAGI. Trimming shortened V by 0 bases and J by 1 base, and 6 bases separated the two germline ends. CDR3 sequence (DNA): TGTGCCAGCAGTTACTCTCCCGAAACTAATGAAAAACTGTTTTTT. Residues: CASSYSPETNEKLFF.

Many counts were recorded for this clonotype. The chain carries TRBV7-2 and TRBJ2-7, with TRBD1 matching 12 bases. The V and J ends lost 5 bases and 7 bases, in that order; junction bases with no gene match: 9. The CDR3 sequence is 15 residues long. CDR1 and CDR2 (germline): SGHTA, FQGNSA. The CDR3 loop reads CASSPAGTGGLEQYF. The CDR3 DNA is TGTGCCAGCAGCCCTGCCGGGACAGGGGGCCTGGAGCAGTACTTC.

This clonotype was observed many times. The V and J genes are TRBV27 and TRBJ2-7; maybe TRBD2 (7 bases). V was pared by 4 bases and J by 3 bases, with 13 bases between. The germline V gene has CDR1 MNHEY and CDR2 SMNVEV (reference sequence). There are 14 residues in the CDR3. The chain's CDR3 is CASSWGGPLYEQYF. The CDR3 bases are TGTGCCAGCAGTTGGGGGGGCCCCCTCTACGAGCAGTACTTC.

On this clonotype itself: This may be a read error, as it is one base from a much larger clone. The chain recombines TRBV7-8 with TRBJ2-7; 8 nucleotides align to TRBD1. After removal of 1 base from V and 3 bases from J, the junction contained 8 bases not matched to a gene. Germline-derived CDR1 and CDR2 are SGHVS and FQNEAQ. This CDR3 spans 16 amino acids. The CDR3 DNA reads TGTGCCAGCAGCTTAGGGCAGGGGGCGGCCTACTACGAGCAGTACTTC. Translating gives CASSLGQGAAYYEQYF.

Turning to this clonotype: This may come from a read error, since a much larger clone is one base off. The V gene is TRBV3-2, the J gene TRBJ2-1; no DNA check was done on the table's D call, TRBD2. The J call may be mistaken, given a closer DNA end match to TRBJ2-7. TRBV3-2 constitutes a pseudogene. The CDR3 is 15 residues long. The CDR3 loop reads CAIRAGGPSHNEQYF. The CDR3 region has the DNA TGTGCCATCCGAGCGGGAGGGCCTTCCCACAATGAGCAGTACTTC.

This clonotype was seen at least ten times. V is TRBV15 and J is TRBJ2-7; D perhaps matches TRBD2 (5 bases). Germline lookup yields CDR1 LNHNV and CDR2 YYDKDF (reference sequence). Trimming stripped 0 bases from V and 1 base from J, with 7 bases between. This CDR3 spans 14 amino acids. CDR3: CATSRDPGSYEQYF. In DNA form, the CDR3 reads TGTGCCACCAGCAGAGATCCGGGATCCTACGAGCAGTACTTC.

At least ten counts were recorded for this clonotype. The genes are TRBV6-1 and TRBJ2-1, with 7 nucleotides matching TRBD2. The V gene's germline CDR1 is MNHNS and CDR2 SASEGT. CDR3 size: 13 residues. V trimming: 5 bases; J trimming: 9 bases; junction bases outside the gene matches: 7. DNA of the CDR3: TGTGCCAGCAGTTCCTTGGGGGGGGGTGAGCAGTTCTTC. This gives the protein CASSSLGGGEQFF.

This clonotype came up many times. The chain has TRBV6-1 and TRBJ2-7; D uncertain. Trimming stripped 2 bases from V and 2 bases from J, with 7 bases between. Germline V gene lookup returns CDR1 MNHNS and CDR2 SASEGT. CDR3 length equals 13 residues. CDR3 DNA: TGTGCCAGCAGTGAATCCTTACCCTACGAGCAGTACTTC. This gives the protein CASSESLPYEQYF.

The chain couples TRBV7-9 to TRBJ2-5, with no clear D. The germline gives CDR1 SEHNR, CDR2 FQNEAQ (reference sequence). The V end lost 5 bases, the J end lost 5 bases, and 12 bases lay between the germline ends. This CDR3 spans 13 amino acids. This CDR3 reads CASSPTYGETQYF. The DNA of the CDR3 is TGTGCCAGCAGCCCAACATACGGGGAGACCCAGTACTTC.

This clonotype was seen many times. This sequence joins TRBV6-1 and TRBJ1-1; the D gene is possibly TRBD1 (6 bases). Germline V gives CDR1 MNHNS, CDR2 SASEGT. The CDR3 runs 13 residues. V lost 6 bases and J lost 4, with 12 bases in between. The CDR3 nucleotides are TGTGCCAGCAGCAGGGGTGAGGTCACTGAAGCTTTCTTT. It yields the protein CASSRGEVTEAFF.

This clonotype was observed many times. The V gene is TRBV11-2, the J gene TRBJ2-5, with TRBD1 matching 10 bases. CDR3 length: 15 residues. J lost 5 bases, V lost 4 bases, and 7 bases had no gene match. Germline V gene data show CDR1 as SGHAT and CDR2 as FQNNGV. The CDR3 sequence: CASSSRQGAGETQYF. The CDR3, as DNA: TGTGCCAGCAGCTCCAGACAGGGGGCCGGGGAGACCCAGTACTTC.

The CDR3 nucleotides are TGTGCCACCAGTGACCCCGGGACAGGGTCGGCTTACAATGAGCAGTTCTTC. Protein sequence: CATSDPGTGSAYNEQFF. This chain joins TRBV24-1 and TRBJ2-1; 9 bases are shared with TRBD1. The germline V gene has CDR1 KGHDR and CDR2 SFDVKD. The J segment lost 4 bases and the V segment lost 4 bases, leaving 10 bases of the junction unmatched. The CDR3 has 17 amino acids.

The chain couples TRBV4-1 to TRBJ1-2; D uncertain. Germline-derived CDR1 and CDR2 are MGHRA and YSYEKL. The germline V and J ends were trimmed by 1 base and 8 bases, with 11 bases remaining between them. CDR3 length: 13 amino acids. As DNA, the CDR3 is TGCGCCAGCAGCCAAGTCGGAAGCGGCGGCTACACCTTC. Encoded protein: CASSQVGSGGYTF.

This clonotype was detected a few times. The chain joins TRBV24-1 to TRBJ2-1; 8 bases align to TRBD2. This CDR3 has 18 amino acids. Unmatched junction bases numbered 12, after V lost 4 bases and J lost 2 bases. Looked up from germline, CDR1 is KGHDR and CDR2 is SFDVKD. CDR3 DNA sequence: TGTGCCACCAGTGACCGGACCGGAGCGGGAGTTACCTACAATGAGCAGTTCTTC. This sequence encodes CATSDRTGAGVTYNEQFF.

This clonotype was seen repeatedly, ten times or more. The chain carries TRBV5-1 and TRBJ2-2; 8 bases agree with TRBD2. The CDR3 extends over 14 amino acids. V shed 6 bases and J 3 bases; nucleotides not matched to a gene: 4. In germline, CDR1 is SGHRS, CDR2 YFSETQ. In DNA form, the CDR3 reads TGCGCCAGCAACCGGGAGGGCCACACCGGGGAGCTGTTTTTT. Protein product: CASNREGHTGELFF.

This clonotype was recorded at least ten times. The CDR3 nucleotides read TGCGCCAGCAGCTTGGAGGGCCTAGCGGGAGGGGCTGAGCAGTTCTTC. Protein product: CASSLEGLAGGAEQFF. The chain couples TRBV5-1 to TRBJ2-1; 12 bases agree with TRBD2. The germline V gene encodes CDR1 SGHRS and CDR2 YFSETQ. Trimming cost V 0 bases and J 9 bases; bases outside gene matches: 7. CDR3 length equals 16 residues.

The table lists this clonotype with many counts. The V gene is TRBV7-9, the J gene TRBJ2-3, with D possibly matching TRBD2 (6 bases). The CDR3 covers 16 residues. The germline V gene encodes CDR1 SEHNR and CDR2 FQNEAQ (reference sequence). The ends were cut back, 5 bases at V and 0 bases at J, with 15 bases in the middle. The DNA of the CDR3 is TGTGCCAGCAGCCCCCCCGGGAGTCCAAGCACAGATACGCAGTATTTT. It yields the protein CASSPPGSPSTDTQYF.

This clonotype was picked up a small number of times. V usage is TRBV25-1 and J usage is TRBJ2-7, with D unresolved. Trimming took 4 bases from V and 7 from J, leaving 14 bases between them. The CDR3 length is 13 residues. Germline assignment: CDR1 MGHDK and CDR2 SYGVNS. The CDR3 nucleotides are TGTGCCAGCAGTGGCCGGGCCTTCAGGGAGCAGTACTTC. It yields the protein CASSGRAFREQYF.

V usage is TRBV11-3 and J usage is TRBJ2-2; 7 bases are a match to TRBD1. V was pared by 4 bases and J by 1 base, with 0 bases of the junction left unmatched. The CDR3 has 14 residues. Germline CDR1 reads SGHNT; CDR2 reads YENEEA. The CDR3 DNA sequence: TGTGCCAGCAGCTGGGACAGGAACACCGGGGAGCTGTTTTTT. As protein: CASSWDRNTGELFF.

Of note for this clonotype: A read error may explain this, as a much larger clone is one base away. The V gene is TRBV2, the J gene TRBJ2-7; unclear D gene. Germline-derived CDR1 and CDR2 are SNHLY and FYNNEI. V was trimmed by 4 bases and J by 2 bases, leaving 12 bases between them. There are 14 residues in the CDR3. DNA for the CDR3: TGTGCCAGCAGTGGGCAGGCAGTGGCCTACGAGCAGTACTTC. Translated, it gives CASSGQAVAYEQYF.

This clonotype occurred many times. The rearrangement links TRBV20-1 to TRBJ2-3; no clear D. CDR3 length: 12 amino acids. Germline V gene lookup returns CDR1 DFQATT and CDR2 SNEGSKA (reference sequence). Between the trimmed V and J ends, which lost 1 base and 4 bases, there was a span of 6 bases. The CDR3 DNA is TGCAGTGCTAGAGTTTTGGCAGATACGCAGTATTTT. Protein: CSARVLADTQYF.

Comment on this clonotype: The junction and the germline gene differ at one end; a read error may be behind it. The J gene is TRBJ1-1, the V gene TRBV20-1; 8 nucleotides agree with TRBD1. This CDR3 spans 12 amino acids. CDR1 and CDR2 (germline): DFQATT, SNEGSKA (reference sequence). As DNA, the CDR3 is TGCAGTGTGTCAGGGGGCGATACTGTAGCTTTCTTT. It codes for CSVSGGDTVAFF.

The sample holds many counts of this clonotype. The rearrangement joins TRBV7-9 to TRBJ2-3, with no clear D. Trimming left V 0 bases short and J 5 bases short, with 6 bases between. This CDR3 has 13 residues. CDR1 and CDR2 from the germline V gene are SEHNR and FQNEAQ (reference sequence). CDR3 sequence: CASSLASGDTQYF. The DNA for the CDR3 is TGTGCCAGCAGCTTAGCGTCGGGAGATACGCAGTATTTT.

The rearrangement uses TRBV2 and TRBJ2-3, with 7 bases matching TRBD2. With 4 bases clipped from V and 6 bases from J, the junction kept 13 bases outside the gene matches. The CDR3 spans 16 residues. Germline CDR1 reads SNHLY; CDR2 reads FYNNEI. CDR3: CASSGVRAGVSDTQYF. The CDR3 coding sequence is TGTGCCAGCAGTGGGGTGCGCGCGGGAGTATCGGATACGCAGTATTTT.

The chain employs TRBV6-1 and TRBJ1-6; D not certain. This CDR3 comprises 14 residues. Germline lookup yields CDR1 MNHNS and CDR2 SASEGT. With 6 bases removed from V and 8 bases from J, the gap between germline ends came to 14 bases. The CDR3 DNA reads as TGTGCCAGCAGCATCGACATGGAGCATTCACCCCTCCACTTT. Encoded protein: CASSIDMEHSPLHF.